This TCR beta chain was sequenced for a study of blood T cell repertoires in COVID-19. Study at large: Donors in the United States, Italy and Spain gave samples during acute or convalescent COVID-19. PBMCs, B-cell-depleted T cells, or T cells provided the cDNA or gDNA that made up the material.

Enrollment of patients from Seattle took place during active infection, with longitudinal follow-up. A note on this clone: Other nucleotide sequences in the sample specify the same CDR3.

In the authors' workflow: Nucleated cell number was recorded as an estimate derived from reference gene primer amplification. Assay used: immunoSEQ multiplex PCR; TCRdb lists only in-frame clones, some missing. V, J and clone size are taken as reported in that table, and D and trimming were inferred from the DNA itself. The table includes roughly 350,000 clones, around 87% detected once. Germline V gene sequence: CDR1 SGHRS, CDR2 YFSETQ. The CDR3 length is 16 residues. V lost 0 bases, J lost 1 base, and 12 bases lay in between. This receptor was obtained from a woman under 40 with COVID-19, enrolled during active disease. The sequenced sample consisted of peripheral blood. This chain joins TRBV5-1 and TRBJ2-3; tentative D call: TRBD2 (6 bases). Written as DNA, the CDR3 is TGCGCCAGCAGCTTGGTCGGGCGGGGCCGCACAGATACGCAGTATTTT. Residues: CASSLVGRGRTDTQYF.